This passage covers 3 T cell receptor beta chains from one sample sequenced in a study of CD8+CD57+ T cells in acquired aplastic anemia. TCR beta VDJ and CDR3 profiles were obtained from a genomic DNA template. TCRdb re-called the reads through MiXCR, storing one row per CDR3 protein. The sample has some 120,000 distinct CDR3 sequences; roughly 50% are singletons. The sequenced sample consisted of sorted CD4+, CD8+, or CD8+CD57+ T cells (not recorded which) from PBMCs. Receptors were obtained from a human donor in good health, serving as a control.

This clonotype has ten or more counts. CDR3 loop: CASSQGGGRYTEAFF. As DNA, the CDR3 is TGCGCCAGCAGCCAAGGAGGGGGCCGGTACACTGAAGCTTTCTTT. The V and J genes are TRBV4-1 and TRBJ1-1; 7 bases match TRBD1. J gave up 3 bases and V 1 base, and 5 bases lay outside the gene matches. This CDR3 spans 15 amino acids. Germline CDR1 and CDR2: MGHRA and YSYEKL.

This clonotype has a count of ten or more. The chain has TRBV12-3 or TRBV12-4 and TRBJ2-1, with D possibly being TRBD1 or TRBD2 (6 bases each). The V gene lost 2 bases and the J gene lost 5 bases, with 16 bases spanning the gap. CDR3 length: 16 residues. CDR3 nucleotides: TGTGCCAGCAGTTTAAAAGGGGGGTTCCCCCACAATGAGCAGTTCTTC. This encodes CASSLKGGFPHNEQFF.

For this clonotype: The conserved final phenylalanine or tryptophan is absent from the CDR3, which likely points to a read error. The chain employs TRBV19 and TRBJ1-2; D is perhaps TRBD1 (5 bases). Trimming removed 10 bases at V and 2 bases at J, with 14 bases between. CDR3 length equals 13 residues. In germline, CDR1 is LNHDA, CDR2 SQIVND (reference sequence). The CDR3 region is CATQGLANYGYTL. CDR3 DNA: TGTGCCACCCAGGGTTTGGCCAACTATGGCTACACCCTC.